Below are 31 T cell receptor beta chains sequenced from a single sample in a study of shared clonotypes between healthy human individuals. TCRdb's table, derived via immunoSEQ multiplex PCR, lists solely in-frame clones and lacks some. The sample holds some 2,100,000 clones, just over 90% seen once. Naive CD8 cells, CD45RO-negative and positively selected for CCR7, excluded terminally differentiated effector memory CD45RA+ cells. Sequences were obtained from naive CD8+ T cells from PBMCs. Source of these receptors: a man younger than 35 in good health. Some clones in this sample may be carry-over from other donors' samples.

This chain joins TRBV30 and TRBJ2-1; 11 nucleotides line up with TRBD2. Germline CDR1 reads GTSNPN; CDR2 reads SVGIG (reference sequence). The CDR3 is 15 amino acids. After removal of 4 bases from V and 6 bases from J, the junction contained 8 bases not matched to a gene. CDR3 coding DNA: TGTGCCTGGATGATAGCGGGAGGGCCCTTCAATGAGCAGTTCTTC. Translated, it gives CAWMIAGGPFNEQFF.

This clone was detected only once. The chain uses TRBV7-9 and TRBJ1-1; 8 nucleotides agree with TRBD1. V lost 6 bases to trimming and J lost 4 bases; unmatched junction nucleotides: 7. This CDR3 contains 14 residues. In germline, CDR1 is SEHNR, CDR2 FQNEAQ (reference sequence). The CDR3 spells CASRTGDVRTEAFF. The CDR3 DNA reads as TGTGCCAGCAGGACAGGGGATGTGCGCACTGAAGCTTTCTTT.

This clone has more than one count but fewer than ten. The rearrangement links TRBV5-1 to TRBJ2-5; D call uncertain. The CDR3 contains 15 residues. Germline V gene data show CDR1 as SGHRS and CDR2 as YFSETQ. Trimming stripped 1 base from V and 0 bases from J, with 10 bases between. The CDR3 here is CASSLYGANQETQYF. CDR3 bases: TGCGCCAGCAGCTTGTATGGAGCCAACCAAGAGACCCAGTACTTC.

The chain joins TRBV11-2 to TRBJ2-1; 7 nucleotides agree with TRBD2. The length of the CDR3 is 17 residues. Germline-derived CDR1 and CDR2 are SGHAT and FQNNGV. V dropped 0 bases and J dropped 2; count of bases not matched to a gene: 7. CDR3 bases: TGTGCCAGCAGCTTAGATCCCCGGGAGGAGGCCTACAATGAGCAGTTCTTC. Encoded protein: CASSLDPREEAYNEQFF.

The chain combines TRBV7-9 with TRBJ1-4; D is ambiguous. Germline loops: CDR1 SEHNR, CDR2 FQNEAQ (reference sequence). The length of the CDR3 is 14 residues. V was trimmed by 7 bases and J by 8 bases, leaving 17 bases between them. CDR3 sequence: CASTSGPREEKLFF. The CDR3 DNA reads as TGTGCCAGCACCTCAGGCCCCAGAGAAGAAAAACTGTTTTTT.

The chain has TRBV9 and TRBJ1-2, with D perhaps matching TRBD1 (5 bases). V gave up 4 bases and J gave up 7 bases, with 20 bases separating them. The CDR3 is made up of 15 amino acids. Germline assignment: CDR1 SGDLS and CDR2 YYNGEE. CDR3 bases: TGTGCCAGCAGCCCCTCCGGCAGGGTGAACATTGGCTACACCTTC. Translation: CASSPSGRVNIGYTF.

This chain links TRBV28 with TRBJ2-5; TRBD2 agrees at 10 bases. The junction had 7 bases not matched to a gene; V was cut back by 5 bases and J by 1 base. The CDR3 is made up of 16 amino acids. Germline V CDR1 and CDR2: MDHEN, SYDVKM. CDR3 bases: TGTGCCAGCAGTGAAAGACTAGCGGGCCTCCAAGAGACCCAGTACTTC. Translation: CASSERLAGLQETQYF.

V is TRBV20-1 and J is TRBJ2-7; unclear D gene. In germline, CDR1 is DFQATT, CDR2 SNEGSKA (reference sequence). The CDR3 length is 11 residues. V was pared by 4 bases and J by 5 bases, with 9 bases between. The CDR3 region is CSAMVRNEQYF. The CDR3 coding sequence is TGCAGTGCTATGGTAAGGAACGAGCAGTACTTC.

The genes are TRBV19 and TRBJ2-7; 13 bases align to TRBD2. The CDR3 has 15 amino acids. The J segment lost 2 bases and the V segment lost 7 bases, leaving 5 bases of the junction unmatched. CDR1 LNHDA and CDR2 SQIVND come from the germline V gene (reference sequence). The chain's CDR3 is CASKGTSGAAYEQYF. The CDR3 DNA is TGTGCCAGTAAGGGGACTAGCGGGGCCGCCTACGAGCAGTACTTC.

V is TRBV4-1 and J is TRBJ1-1, with a tentative D call TRBD1 (6 bases). V shed 4 bases and J shed 0 bases, with 18 bases lying between them. CDR3 length: 17 amino acids. Germline V lookup: CDR1 MGHRA, CDR2 YSYEKL. This chain's CDR3 is CASSRVTRDNMNTEAFF. CDR3 DNA sequence: TGCGCCAGCAGCCGCGTGACCCGGGACAACATGAACACTGAAGCTTTCTTT.

This sequence joins TRBV4-3 and TRBJ1-1; D perhaps matches TRBD1 (6 bases). Germline V CDR1 and CDR2: LGHNA, YSLEER. Trimming took 2 bases from V and 0 from J, leaving 10 bases between them. The CDR3 sequence is 15 residues long. This chain's CDR3 is CASSQPGVLNTEAFF. Written as DNA, the CDR3 is TGCGCCAGCAGCCAACCAGGGGTTTTGAACACTGAAGCTTTCTTT.

The chain combines TRBV10-1 with TRBJ1-1, with D possibly TRBD1 on 6 matching bases. Trimming removed 6 bases at V and 1 base at J, with 12 bases between. Germline V gene data show CDR1 as WNHNN and CDR2 as SYGVQD (reference sequence). The CDR3 is 14 residues long. CDR3 amino acids: CASRPGGPNTEAFF. The CDR3 DNA reads as TGCGCCAGCAGGCCGGGGGGGCCGAACACTGAAGCTTTCTTT.

This clone was seen more than once but under ten times. The genes are TRBV27 and TRBJ1-1; no definite D call. Germline V gives CDR1 MNHEY, CDR2 SMNVEV (reference sequence). V lost 5 bases and J lost 1, with 14 bases in between. CDR3 size: 15 residues. The CDR3 nucleotides read TGTGCCAGCAGTCCCCTCGAGGGCTGGAACACTGAAGCTTTCTTT. As protein: CASSPLEGWNTEAFF.

The rearrangement joins TRBV6-6 to TRBJ1-5, with unresolved D. Per the germline V gene, CDR1 is MNHNY and CDR2 is SVGAGI (reference sequence). The V end lost 6 bases, the J end lost 0 bases, and 12 bases lay between the germline ends. The CDR3 consists of 15 residues. CDR3 in DNA: TGTGCCAGCAGAGAGACGGCTTATAGCAATCAGCCCCAGCATTTT. This sequence encodes CASRETAYSNQPQHF.

This rearrangement joins TRBV7-8 to TRBJ2-1; the match to TRBD2 covers 10 bases. The CDR3 consists of 19 residues. Trimming cost V 6 bases and J 4 bases; bases outside gene matches: 18. Germline-derived CDR1 and CDR2 are SGHVS and FQNEAQ. CDR3 DNA: TGTGCCAGCAGTCCCACGGCGCTAGCGGGAGATCCCTATTACAATGAGCAGTTCTTC. Amino acids: CASSPTALAGDPYYNEQFF.

CDR3 sequence reads: CASSPDRINTGELFF. Written as DNA, the CDR3 is TGTGCCAGCTCACCTGACAGGATAAACACCGGGGAGCTGTTTTTT. The chain links TRBV18 to TRBJ2-2, with D possibly being TRBD1 (6 bases). Germline lookup yields CDR1 KGHSH and CDR2 LQKENI. This CDR3 contains 15 residues. Trimming shortened V by 3 bases and J by 2 bases, and 10 bases separated the two germline ends.

Concerning this clone itself: Since a much larger clone is just one base distant, this may be a read error. This sample also contains other DNA sequences that code for the same CDR3. J is TRBJ1-1 and V is TRBV28; TRBD1 might be the D (6 bases). The V gene's germline CDR1 is MDHEN and CDR2 SYDVKM. The CDR3 runs to 13 residues. V was trimmed by 6 bases and J by 1 base, leaving 9 bases between them. CDR3 residues: CASSVGQNTEAFF. The DNA of the CDR3 is TGTGCCAGCAGCGTGGGACAGAACACTGAAGCTTTCTTT.

J is TRBJ2-7 and V is TRBV11-2; no reliable D call. The CDR3 is 13 amino acids. Trimming removed 4 bases from V and 3 bases from J, with 10 bases in between. Per the germline V gene, CDR1 is SGHAT and CDR2 is FQNNGV. CDR3 bases: TGTGCCAGCAGCTCCGAGCTGTTCTACGAGCAGTACTTC. Residues: CASSSELFYEQYF.

The V call is TRBV10-2, the J call TRBJ2-1; no firm D call. The CDR3 is 13 residues long. Germline CDR1 reads WSHSY; CDR2 reads SAAADI. With 7 bases removed from V and 0 bases from J, the gap between germline ends came to 7 bases. DNA of the CDR3: TGCGCCAGCACGACGAGCTCCTACAATGAGCAGTTCTTC. Its protein product is CASTTSSYNEQFF.

The chain employs TRBV9 and TRBJ2-3, with a weak D call TRBD1 (7 bases). Germline lookup yields CDR1 SGDLS and CDR2 YYNGEE. Between the trimmed V and J ends, which lost 3 bases and 4 bases, there was a span of 12 bases. The CDR3 is 14 residues long. CDR3 sequence: CASSARGRPDTQYF. CDR3 in DNA: TGTGCCAGCAGCGCCAGGGGGAGGCCAGATACGCAGTATTTT.

The chain couples TRBV5-6 to TRBJ1-2; D may be TRBD1 (5 bases). V dropped 5 bases and J dropped 8 bases, with 13 bases sitting between them. The V gene's germline CDR1 is SGHDT and CDR2 YYEEEE. The CDR3 totals 12 residues. In DNA, the CDR3 is TGTGCCAGCAGTTGGGGCGGGGACGGCTACACCTTC. Translating gives CASSWGGDGYTF.

V is TRBV5-4 and J is TRBJ2-1, with unresolved D. This CDR3 region has 12 residues. Trimming took off 0 bases at V and 9 bases at J, with 7 bases between the two ends. Germline lookup yields CDR1 SGHNT and CDR2 YYREEE (reference sequence). CDR3 nucleotides: TGTGCCAGCAGCTTGGACCAGCCTGAGCAGTTCTTC. Protein product: CASSLDQPEQFF.

The chain is built from TRBV10-3 and TRBJ2-3, with TRBD2 matching 9 bases. Trimming at V came to 8 bases and at J to 7 bases, leaving 13 bases not matched to a gene. Germline V lookup: CDR1 ENHRY, CDR2 SYGVKD. The CDR3 sequence is 15 residues long. The CDR3: CAIGTSRLEVNTQYF. The CDR3 coding sequence is TGTGCCATCGGGACTAGCAGGCTGGAAGTAAATACGCAGTATTTT.

Concerning this clone itself: Distinct nucleotide sequences in the sample also encode this CDR3. The gene calls are TRBV19 and TRBJ2-1; weak D call: TRBD2 (5 bases). This CDR3 contains 12 residues. From germline, CDR1 is LNHDA and CDR2 SQIVND (reference sequence). V lost 3 bases and J lost 9, with 9 bases in between. The CDR3 loop is CASSMRTGEQFF. CDR3 bases: TGTGCCAGTAGTATGAGGACTGGTGAGCAGTTCTTC.

This clone appeared a single time. The chain links TRBV7-6 to TRBJ2-3; 7 nucleotides match TRBD2. This CDR3 is 17 amino acids long. CDR1 is SGHVS and CDR2 is FNYEAQ in the germline V gene. The trim removed 1 base at V and 8 bases at J, leaving 15 bases unmatched. In DNA form, the CDR3 reads TGTGCCAGCAGCTTAGTGGCGGAAGTAGCGGGTCCATTTACGCAGTATTTT. Protein: CASSLVAEVAGPFTQYF.

To note about this clone: Distinct nucleotide sequences in the sample also encode this CDR3. This rearrangement joins TRBV5-1 to TRBJ2-7; D not certain. Per the germline V gene, CDR1 is SGHRS and CDR2 is YFSETQ. The CDR3 extends over 14 amino acids. Trimming removed 0 bases at V and 2 bases at J, with 9 bases between. CDR3 bases: TGCGCCAGCAGCTTGGCTAGTTCCACCTACGAGCAGTACTTC. It yields the protein CASSLASSTYEQYF.

The chain recombines TRBV19 with TRBJ2-6; 10 positions agree with TRBD1. V shed 6 bases and J 0 bases; nucleotides not matched to a gene: 5. From germline, CDR1 is LNHDA and CDR2 SQIVND (reference sequence). CDR3 length: 17 amino acids. The CDR3 sequence is CASSPGTGVSGANVLTF. The CDR3 nucleotides read TGTGCCAGTAGCCCCGGGACAGGGGTCTCTGGGGCCAACGTCCTGACTTTC.

This chain connects TRBV9 to TRBJ2-1; D not certain. This CDR3 contains 12 residues. CDR1 SGDLS and CDR2 YYNGEE come from the germline V gene. V was clipped by 4 bases and J by 13 bases, with 15 bases between them. The CDR3 is CASSPYGSVQFF. The CDR3 bases are TGTGCCAGCAGCCCCTACGGTTCCGTACAGTTCTTC.

V usage is TRBV5-1 and J usage is TRBJ2-1; 10 nucleotides agree with TRBD2. Trimming at V came to 5 bases and at J to 4 bases, leaving 6 bases not matched to a gene. This CDR3 is built from 15 residues. Germline loops: CDR1 SGHRS, CDR2 YFSETQ. The CDR3 here is CASRSTSGTYNEQFF. DNA for the CDR3: TGCGCCAGCAGGTCTACTAGCGGGACTTACAATGAGCAGTTCTTC.

The CDR3 DNA reads TGTGCCAGTAGTATGGGCAGGGGCAATGAGCAGTTCTTC. As protein: CASSMGRGNEQFF. The chain carries TRBV19 and TRBJ2-1, with D maybe TRBD1 (6 bases). Between the trimmed V and J ends, which lost 3 bases and 6 bases, there was a span of 9 bases. The germline V gene encodes CDR1 LNHDA and CDR2 SQIVND (reference sequence). The CDR3 extends over 13 amino acids.

This clone has just one count. This chain connects TRBV27 to TRBJ1-3; D gene ambiguous. CDR1 and CDR2 (germline): MNHEY, SMNVEV (reference sequence). V lost 6 bases and J 0 bases, leaving 9 bases between the germline ends. This CDR3 region has 14 residues. CDR3 DNA: TGTGCCAGCAGGGGCACCAGCTCTGGAAACACCATATATTTT. Encoded protein: CASRGTSSGNTIYF.